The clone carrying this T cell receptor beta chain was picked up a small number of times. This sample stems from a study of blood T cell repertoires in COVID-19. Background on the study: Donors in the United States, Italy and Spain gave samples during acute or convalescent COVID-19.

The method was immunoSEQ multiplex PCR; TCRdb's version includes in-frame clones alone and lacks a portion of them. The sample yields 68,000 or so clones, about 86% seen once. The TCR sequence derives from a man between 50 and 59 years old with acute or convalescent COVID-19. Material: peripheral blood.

The CDR3 protein is CASSYNDRGAHNEQFF. CDR3 bases: TGTGCCAGCAGCTACAACGACAGGGGCGCCCACAATGAGCAGTTCTTC. The chain recombines TRBV13 with TRBJ2-1, with TRBD1 matching over 8 bases. Per germline, CDR1 PRHDT and CDR2 FYEKMQ (reference sequence). There are 16 residues in the CDR3. Trimming at V came to 4 bases and at J to 5 bases, leaving 10 bases not matched to a gene.